The following is a T cell receptor beta chain sequence with its context. What it binds is not known. The data derive from a study of cytomegalovirus exposure and HLA in healthy donors. Study-wide results and limits: An analysis done earlier found most TCR beta V segments productive about 87% or about 30% of the time. Owing to their indistinguishability, certain V segments, notably TRBV6-2 and TRBV6-3, were excluded. Reported results showed that the classifier diagnosed cytomegalovirus status with high specificity and sensitivity.

60 Vbeta and 13 Jbeta primers were used in PCR. Original processing notes: A later analysis counted 80 million or so unique TCR beta chains, around 12 million shared. Profiled with immunoSEQ multiplex PCR; TCRdb holds only in-frame clones, not every one. The V and J calls and the clone size are those of that table, but D and trimming were determined from the DNA. The sample shows over 85,000 clones, less than 90% of them seen only once. This CDR3 is 12 amino acids long. Per germline, CDR1 ENHRY and CDR2 SYGVKD. Between the trimmed V and J ends, which lost 10 bases and 6 bases, there was a span of 16 bases.

This receptor was obtained from a man aged 40-50 years in good health and CMV-seronegative. The chain is built from TRBV10-3 and TRBJ2-7; tentative D call: TRBD1 (6 bases). Sequencing was performed on PBMCs. The CDR3 is CAKTTGGLEQYF. The CDR3, as DNA: TGTGCCAAAACGACAGGTGGTCTCGAGCAGTACTTC.